This TCR beta chain was captured in a study of T cells in Graves' hyperthyroidism and ophthalmopathy. Researchers took RNA transcripts and amplified the TCR beta CDR3 regions from them. In the first-round RT-PCR of the TCR CDR3, the HTBI primer set was used. MiXCR was run by TCRdb on the multiplex PCR reads, yielding one entry per CDR3 protein. The top ten hold roughly 7.1% of the sample, which has 500,000 to 750,000 distinct CDR3 sequences, 14% seen once. Between the trimmed V and J ends, which lost 6 bases and 6 bases, there was a span of 19 bases. The CDR3 runs to 14 residues. CDR1 is GTSNPN and CDR2 is SVGIG in the germline V gene (reference sequence).

The chain couples TRBV30 to TRBJ2-3; tentatively, D is TRBD1 or TRBD2 (6 bases each). This clonotype originated in a woman aged 18-30 years with Graves' ophthalmopathy. Source material: blood. For the CDR3, the DNA is TGTGCCTGCTCGCCTGTGGGGGGCGGGGATACGCAGTATTTT. This codes for CACSPVGGGDTQYF.